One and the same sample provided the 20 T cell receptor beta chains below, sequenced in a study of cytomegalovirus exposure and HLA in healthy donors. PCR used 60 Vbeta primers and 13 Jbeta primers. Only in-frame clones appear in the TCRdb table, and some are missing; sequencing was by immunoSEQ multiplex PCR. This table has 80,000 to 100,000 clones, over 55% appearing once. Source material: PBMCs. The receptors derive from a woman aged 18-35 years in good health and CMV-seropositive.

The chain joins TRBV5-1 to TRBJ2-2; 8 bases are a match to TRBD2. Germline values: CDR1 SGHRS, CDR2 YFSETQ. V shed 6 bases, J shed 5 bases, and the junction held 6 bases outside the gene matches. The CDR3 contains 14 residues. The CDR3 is CASNLAGPTGELFF. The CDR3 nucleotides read TGCGCCAGCAACCTAGCGGGTCCTACCGGGGAGCTGTTTTTT.

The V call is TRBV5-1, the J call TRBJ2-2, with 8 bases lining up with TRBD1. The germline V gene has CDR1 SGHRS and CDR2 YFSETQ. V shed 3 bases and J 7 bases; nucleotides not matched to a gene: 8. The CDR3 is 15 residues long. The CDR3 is CASSSTGEVGGELFF. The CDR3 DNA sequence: TGCGCCAGCAGCTCGACAGGGGAGGTTGGCGGGGAGCTGTTTTTT.

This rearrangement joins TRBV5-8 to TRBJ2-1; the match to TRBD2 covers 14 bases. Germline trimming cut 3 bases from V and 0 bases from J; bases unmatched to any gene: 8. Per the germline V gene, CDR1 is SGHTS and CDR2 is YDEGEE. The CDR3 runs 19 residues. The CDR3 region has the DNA TGTGCCAGCAGCTCGGCGACTAGCGGGAGGGCCCGCTCCTACAATGAGCAGTTCTTC. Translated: CASSSATSGRARSYNEQFF. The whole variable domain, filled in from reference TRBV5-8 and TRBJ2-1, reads EAGVTQSPTHLIKTRGQQATLRCSPISGHTSVYWYQQALGLGLQFLLWYDEGEERNRGNFPPRFSGRQFPNYSSELNVNALELEDSALYLCASSSATSGRARSYNEQFFGPGTRLTVL.

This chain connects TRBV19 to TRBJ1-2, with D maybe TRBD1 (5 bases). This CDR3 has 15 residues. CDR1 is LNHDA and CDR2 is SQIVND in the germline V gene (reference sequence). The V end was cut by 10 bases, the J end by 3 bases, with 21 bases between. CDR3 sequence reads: CATSQDWQGDYGYTF. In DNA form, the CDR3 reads TGTGCCACCTCGCAGGATTGGCAGGGTGACTATGGCTACACCTTC. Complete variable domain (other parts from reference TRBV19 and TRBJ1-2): DGGITQSPKYLFRKEGQNVTLSCEQNLNHDAMYWYRQDPGQGLRLIYYSQIVNDFQKGDIAEGYSVSREKKESFPLTVTSAQKNPTAFYLCATSQDWQGDYGYTFGSGTRLTVV.

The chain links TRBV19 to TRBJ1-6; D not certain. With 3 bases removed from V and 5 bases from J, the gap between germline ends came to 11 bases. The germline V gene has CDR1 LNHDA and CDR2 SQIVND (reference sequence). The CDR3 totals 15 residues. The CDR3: CASSIEGSNNSPLHF. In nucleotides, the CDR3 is TGTGCCAGTAGTATTGAGGGATCCAATAATTCACCCCTCCACTTT.

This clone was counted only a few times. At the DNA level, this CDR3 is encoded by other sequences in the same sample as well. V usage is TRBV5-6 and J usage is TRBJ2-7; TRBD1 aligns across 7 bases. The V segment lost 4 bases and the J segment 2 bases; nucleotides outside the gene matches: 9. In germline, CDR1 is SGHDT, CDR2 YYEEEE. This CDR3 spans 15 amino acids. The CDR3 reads CASSLRQGYAYEQYF. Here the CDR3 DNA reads TGTGCCAGCAGCCTAAGACAGGGTTATGCCTACGAGCAGTACTTC.

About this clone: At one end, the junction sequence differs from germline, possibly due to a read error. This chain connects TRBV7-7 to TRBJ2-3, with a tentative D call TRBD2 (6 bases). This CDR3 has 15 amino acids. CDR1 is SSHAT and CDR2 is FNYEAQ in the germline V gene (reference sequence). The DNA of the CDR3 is TGTGCTAGCAGCATGGGACTGGGTAGCACAGATACGCAGTATTTT. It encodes CASSMGLGSTDTQYF. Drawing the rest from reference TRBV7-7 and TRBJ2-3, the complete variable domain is GAGVSQSPRYKVTKRGQDVTLRCDPISSHATLYWYQQALGQGPEFLTYFNYEAQPDKSGLPSDRFSAERPEGSISTLTIQRTEQRDSAMYRCASSMGLGSTDTQYFGPGTRLTVL.

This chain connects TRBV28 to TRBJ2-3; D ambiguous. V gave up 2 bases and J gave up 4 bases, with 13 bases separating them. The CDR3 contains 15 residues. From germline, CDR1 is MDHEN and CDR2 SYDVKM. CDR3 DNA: TGTGCCAGCAGTTTAGTCGCGATCGCCCCAGATACGCAGTATTTT. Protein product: CASSLVAIAPDTQYF.

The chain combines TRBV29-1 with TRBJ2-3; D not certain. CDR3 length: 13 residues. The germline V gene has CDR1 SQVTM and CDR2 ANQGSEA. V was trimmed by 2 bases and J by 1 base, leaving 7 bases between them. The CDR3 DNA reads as TGCAGCGTTGAACTCCCCGGCACAGATACGCAGTATTTT. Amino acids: CSVELPGTDTQYF.

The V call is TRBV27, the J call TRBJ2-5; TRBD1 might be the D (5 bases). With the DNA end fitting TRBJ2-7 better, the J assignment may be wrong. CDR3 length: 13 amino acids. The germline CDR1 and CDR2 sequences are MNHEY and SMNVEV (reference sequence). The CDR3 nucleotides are TGTGCCAGCAGTTTAAACTCAGGGTTCGAGCAGTACTTC. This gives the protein CASSLNSGFEQYF.

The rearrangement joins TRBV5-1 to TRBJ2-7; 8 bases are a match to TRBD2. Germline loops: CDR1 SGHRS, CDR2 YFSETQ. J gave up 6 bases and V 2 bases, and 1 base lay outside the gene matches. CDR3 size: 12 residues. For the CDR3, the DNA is TGCGCCAGCAGCTTTAGCGGGGCCGAGCAGTACTTC. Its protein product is CASSFSGAEQYF.

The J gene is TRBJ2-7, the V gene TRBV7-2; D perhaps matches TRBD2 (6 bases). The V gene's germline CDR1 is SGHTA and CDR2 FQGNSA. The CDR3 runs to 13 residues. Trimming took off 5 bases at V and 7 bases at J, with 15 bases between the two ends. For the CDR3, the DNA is TGTGCCAGCAGCCGCGTACCGCGGGAAGAGCAGTACTTC. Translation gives CASSRVPREEQYF.

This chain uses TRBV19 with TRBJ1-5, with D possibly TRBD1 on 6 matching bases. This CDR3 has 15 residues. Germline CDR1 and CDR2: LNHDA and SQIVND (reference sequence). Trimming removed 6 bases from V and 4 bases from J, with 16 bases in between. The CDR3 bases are TGTGCCAGTAGAAACGCAGGGGCCTCTAATCAGCCCCAGCATTTT. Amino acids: CASRNAGASNQPQHF.

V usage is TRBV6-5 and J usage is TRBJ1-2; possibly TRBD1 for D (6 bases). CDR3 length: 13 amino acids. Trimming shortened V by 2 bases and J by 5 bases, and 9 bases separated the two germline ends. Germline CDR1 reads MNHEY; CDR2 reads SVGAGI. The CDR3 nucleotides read TGTGCCAGCAGTTACACAGGGACGTATGGCTACACCTTC. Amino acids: CASSYTGTYGYTF.

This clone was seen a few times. The CDR3 region has the DNA TGCGCCAGCAGCCAAGATTTAGCGGGAGAGGGCAATGAGCAGTTCTTC. Protein: CASSQDLAGEGNEQFF. This chain joins TRBV4-3 and TRBJ2-1; 9 bases are shared with TRBD2. Germline values: CDR1 LGHNA, CDR2 YSLEER. The CDR3 extends over 16 amino acids. Trimming at V came to 0 bases and at J to 6 bases, leaving 6 bases not matched to a gene.

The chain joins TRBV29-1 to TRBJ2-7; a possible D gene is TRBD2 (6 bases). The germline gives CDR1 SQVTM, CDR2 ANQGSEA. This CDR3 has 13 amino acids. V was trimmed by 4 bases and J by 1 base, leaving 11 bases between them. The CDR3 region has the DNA TGCAGCGTTGGAAAGGGAGGATCCTACGAGCAGTACTTC. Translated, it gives CSVGKGGSYEQYF.

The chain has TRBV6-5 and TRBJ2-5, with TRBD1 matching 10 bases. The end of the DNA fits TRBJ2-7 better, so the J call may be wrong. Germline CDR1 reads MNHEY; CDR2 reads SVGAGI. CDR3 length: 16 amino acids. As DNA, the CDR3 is TGTGCCAGCAGTTACTCGATGGGACAGGGGACTTACGAGCAGTACTTC. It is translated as CASSYSMGQGTYEQYF.

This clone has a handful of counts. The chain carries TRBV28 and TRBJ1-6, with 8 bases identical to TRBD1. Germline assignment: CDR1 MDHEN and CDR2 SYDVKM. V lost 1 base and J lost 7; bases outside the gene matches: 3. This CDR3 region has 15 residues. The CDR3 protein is CASSLSGGFNSPLHF. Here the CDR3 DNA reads TGTGCCAGCAGTTTATCAGGGGGCTTCAATTCACCCCTCCACTTT.

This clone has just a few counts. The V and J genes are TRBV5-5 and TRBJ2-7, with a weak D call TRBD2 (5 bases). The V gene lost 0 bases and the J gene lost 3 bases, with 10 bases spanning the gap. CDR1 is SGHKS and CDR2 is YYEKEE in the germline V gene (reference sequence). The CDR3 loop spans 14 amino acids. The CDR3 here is CASSLVEVGYEQYF. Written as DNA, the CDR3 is TGTGCCAGCAGCTTGGTGGAGGTGGGCTACGAGCAGTACTTC.

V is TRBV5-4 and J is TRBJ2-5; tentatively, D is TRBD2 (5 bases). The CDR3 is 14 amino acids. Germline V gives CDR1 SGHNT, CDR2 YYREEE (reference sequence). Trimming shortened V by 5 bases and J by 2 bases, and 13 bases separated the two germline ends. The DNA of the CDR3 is TGTGCCAGCAGACTTCAGACGGGGCAAGAGACCCAGTACTTC. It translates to CASRLQTGQETQYF.